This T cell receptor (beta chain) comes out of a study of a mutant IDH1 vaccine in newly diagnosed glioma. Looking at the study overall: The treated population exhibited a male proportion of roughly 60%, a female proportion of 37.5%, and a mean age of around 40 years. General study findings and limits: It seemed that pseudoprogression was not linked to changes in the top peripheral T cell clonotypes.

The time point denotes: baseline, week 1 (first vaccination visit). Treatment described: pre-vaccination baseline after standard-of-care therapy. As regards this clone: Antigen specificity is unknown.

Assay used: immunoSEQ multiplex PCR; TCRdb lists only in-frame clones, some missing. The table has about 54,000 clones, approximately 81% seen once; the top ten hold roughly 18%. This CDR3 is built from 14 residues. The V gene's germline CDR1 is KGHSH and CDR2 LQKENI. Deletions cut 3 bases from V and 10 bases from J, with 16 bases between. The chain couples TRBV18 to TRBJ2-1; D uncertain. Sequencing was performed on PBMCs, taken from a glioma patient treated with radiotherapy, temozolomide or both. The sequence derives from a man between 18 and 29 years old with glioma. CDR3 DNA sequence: TGTGCCAGCTCACCTGAGACTGGCCTACTGGAGCAGTTCTTC. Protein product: CASSPETGLLEQFF.